Below, 14 T cell receptor beta chains from the same sample are listed, as sequenced in a study of cytomegalovirus exposure and HLA in healthy donors. The method was immunoSEQ multiplex PCR; TCRdb's version includes in-frame clones alone and lacks a portion of them. The table includes roughly 270,000 clones, 88% detected once. Specimen: PBMCs. The receptor set was obtained from a woman between 18 and 29 years old in good health and CMV-seronegative.

The chain links TRBV7-8 to TRBJ1-1, with TRBD1 identical over 7 bases. Germline V gene sequence: CDR1 SGHVS, CDR2 FQNEAQ. With V trimmed by 1 base and J by 5 bases, 4 bases remained unmatched. The CDR3 sequence is 14 residues long. The CDR3 DNA follows: TGTGCCAGCAGCTTAGGACAGGGCTTAACTGAAGCTTTCTTT. Its translation: CASSLGQGLTEAFF.

The rearrangement joins TRBV7-3 to TRBJ1-1; maybe TRBD1 (5 bases). Germline assignment: CDR1 SGHTA and CDR2 FQGTGA. Trimming cost V 3 bases and J 0 bases, with 11 bases left between them. This CDR3 region has 15 residues. The CDR3 coding sequence is TGTGCCAGCAGCTTTGACAGAACCTTGAACACTGAAGCTTTCTTT. Amino acids: CASSFDRTLNTEAFF.

The chain recombines TRBV5-6 with TRBJ2-5, with 7 positions matching TRBD2. Germline loops: CDR1 SGHDT, CDR2 YYEEEE. Losses at the gene ends were 0 bases for V and 5 bases for J; bases not matched to a gene: 7. The CDR3 is made up of 15 amino acids. CDR3 residues: CASSLGGTILETQYF. DNA for the CDR3: TGTGCCAGCAGCTTGGGTGGGACTATTCTTGAGACCCAGTACTTC.

V is TRBV19 and J is TRBJ2-7; D is ambiguous. Germline V CDR1 and CDR2: LNHDA, SQIVND (reference sequence). The V end was cut by 8 bases, the J end by 0 bases, with 11 bases between. CDR3 size: 13 residues. This CDR3 is CASSTAGSYEQYF. The CDR3 DNA sequence: TGTGCCAGTTCTACGGCAGGCTCCTACGAGCAGTACTTC.

As DNA, the CDR3 is TGTGCCAGCAAAACGACAGGGGGAGGCGGCTACACCTTC. This codes for CASKTTGGGGYTF. The chain joins TRBV6-5 to TRBJ1-2; 9 bases align to TRBD1. The junction had 8 bases not matched to a gene; V was cut back by 7 bases and J by 8 bases. This CDR3 is built from 13 residues. Germline V gives CDR1 MNHEY, CDR2 SVGAGI.

Remarks on this clone: Other DNA variants within this sample encode the same CDR3. The rearrangement uses TRBV7-2 and TRBJ2-3; possibly TRBD2 for D (5 bases). The V end lost 0 bases, the J end lost 3 bases, and 10 bases lay between the germline ends. Germline CDR1 and CDR2: SGHTA and FQGNSA. CDR3 length: 15 amino acids. The CDR3 here is CASSLAGVGTDTQYF. The CDR3 nucleotides read TGTGCCAGCAGCTTAGCGGGAGTGGGGACAGATACGCAGTATTTT.

V is TRBV4-3 and J is TRBJ2-1, with TRBD2 matching 11 bases. Looked up from germline, CDR1 is LGHNA and CDR2 is YSLEER. V shed 1 base and J 7 bases; nucleotides not matched to a gene: 6. This CDR3 spans 16 amino acids. CDR3 residues: CASSQGASGRLNEQFF. The CDR3 coding sequence is TGCGCCAGCAGCCAAGGGGCTAGCGGGAGGTTGAATGAGCAGTTCTTC.

This chain uses TRBV7-8 with TRBJ1-5; unclear D gene. Germline assignment: CDR1 SGHVS and CDR2 FQNEAQ. The CDR3 is made up of 14 amino acids. Trimming took off 5 bases at V and 0 bases at J, with 8 bases between the two ends. The CDR3 is CASSPTDSNQPQHF. The CDR3 DNA follows: TGTGCCAGCAGCCCTACAGATAGCAATCAGCCCCAGCATTTT.

This clone was counted a few times. This chain links TRBV5-4 with TRBJ1-2; 7 nucleotides line up with TRBD1. The CDR3 sequence is 15 residues long. Trimming at V came to 5 bases and at J to 8 bases, leaving 15 bases not matched to a gene. Germline CDR1 is SGHNT and CDR2 is YYREEE (reference sequence). The CDR3 nucleotides read TGTGCCAGCAGTTCTCCGGGACAGTTAACTATGGGCTACACCTTC. The encoded protein is CASSSPGQLTMGYTF. The variable domain in full, with the rest retrieved from reference TRBV5-4 and TRBJ1-2, is ETGVTQSPTHLIKTRGQQVTLRCSSQSGHNTVSWYQQALGQGPQFIFQYYREEENGRGNFPPRFSGLQFPNYSSELNVNALELDDSALYLCASSSPGQLTMGYTFGSGTRLTVV.

The V and J genes are TRBV6-1 and TRBJ1-1, with TRBD1 identical over 8 bases. J gave up 4 bases and V 6 bases, and 4 bases lay outside the gene matches. There are 13 residues in the CDR3. In germline, CDR1 is MNHNS, CDR2 SASEGT. This CDR3 reads CASSWDRSTEAFF. The CDR3 nucleotides are TGTGCCAGCAGCTGGGACAGGAGCACTGAAGCTTTCTTT.

The J gene is TRBJ1-1, the V gene TRBV14; D gene uncertain. The V and J ends lost 0 bases and 3 bases respectively, with 5 bases between them. The CDR3 covers 13 residues. The germline gives CDR1 SGHDN, CDR2 FVKESK. CDR3 nucleotides: TGTGCCAGCAGCCAAGATAGATACACTGAAGCTTTCTTT. It yields the protein CASSQDRYTEAFF.

The chain combines TRBV7-2 with TRBJ2-7, with TRBD2 identical over 11 bases. Germline V gives CDR1 SGHTA, CDR2 FQGNSA. This CDR3 has 16 amino acids. Trimming at V came to 3 bases and at J to 3 bases, leaving 7 bases not matched to a gene. The CDR3 coding sequence is TGTGCCAGCAGCTTGGGGCCCACTAGCGGGAGCTACGAGCAGTACTTC. It translates to CASSLGPTSGSYEQYF.

The chain carries TRBV18 and TRBJ2-5, with a tentative D call TRBD2 (5 bases). The CDR3 is 15 amino acids. With 5 bases removed from V and 4 bases from J, the gap between germline ends came to 17 bases. CDR1 is KGHSH, CDR2 LQKENI, per germline. CDR3 protein: CASSGLLAGGETQYF. The CDR3 DNA is TGTGCCAGCTCAGGACTCCTAGCAGGCGGAGAGACCCAGTACTTC.

The rearrangement uses TRBV6-5 and TRBJ2-1, with D possibly TRBD2 on 8 matching bases. CDR1 is MNHEY and CDR2 is SVGAGI in the germline V gene. This CDR3 spans 15 amino acids. Trimming left V 6 bases short and J 6 bases short, with 18 bases between. CDR3: CASSLDRAGGNEQFF. CDR3 in DNA: TGTGCCAGCAGCCTCGACAGGGCGGGGGGCAATGAGCAGTTCTTC.